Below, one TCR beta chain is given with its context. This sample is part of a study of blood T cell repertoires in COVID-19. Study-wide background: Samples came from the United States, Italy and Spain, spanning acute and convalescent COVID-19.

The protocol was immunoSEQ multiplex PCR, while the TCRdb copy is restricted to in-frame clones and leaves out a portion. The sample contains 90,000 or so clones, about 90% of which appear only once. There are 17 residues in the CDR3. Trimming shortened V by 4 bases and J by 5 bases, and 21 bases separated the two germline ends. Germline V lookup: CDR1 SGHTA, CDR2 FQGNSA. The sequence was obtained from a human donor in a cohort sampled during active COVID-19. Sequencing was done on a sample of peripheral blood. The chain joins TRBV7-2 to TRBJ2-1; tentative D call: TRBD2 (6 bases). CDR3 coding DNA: TGTGCCAGCAGCTCCGTCTTCAGCGGGCCTTATAACAATGAGCAGTTCTTC. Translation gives CASSSVFSGPYNNEQFF.